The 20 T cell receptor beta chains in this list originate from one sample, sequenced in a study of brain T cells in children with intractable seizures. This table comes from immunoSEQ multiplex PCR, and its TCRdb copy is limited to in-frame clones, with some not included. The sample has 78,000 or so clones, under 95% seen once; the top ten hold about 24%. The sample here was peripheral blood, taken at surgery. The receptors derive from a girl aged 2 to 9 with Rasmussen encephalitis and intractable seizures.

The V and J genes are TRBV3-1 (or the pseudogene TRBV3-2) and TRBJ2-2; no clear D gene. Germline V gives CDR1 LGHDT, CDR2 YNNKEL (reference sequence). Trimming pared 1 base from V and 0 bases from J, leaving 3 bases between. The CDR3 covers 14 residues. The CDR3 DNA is TGTGCCAGCAGCCAAGGCCCGAACACCGGGGAGCTGTTTTTT. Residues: CASSQGPNTGELFF.

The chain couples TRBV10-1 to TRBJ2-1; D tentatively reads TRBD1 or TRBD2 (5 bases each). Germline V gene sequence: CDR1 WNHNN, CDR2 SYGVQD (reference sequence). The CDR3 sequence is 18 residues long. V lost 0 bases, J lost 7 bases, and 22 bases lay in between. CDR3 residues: CASSESRGTVGVWNEQFF. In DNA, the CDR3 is TGCGCCAGCAGTGAGTCGAGGGGTACGGTTGGAGTATGGAATGAGCAGTTCTTC.

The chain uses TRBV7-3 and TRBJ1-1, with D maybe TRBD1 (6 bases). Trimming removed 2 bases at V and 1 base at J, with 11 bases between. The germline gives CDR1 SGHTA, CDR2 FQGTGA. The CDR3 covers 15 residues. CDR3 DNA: TGTGCCAGCAGCTTATTACCAGGGGCGAACACTGAAGCTTTCTTT. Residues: CASSLLPGANTEAFF.

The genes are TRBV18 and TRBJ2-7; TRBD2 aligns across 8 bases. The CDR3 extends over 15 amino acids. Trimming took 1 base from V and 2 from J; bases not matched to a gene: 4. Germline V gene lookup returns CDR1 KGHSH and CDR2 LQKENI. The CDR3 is CASSPQGLGPYEQYF. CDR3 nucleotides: TGTGCCAGCTCACCACAGGGACTAGGCCCCTACGAGCAGTACTTC.

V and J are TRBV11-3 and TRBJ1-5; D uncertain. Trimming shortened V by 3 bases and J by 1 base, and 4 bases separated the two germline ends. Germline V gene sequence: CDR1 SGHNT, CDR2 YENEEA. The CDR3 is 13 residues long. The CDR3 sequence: CASSFRSNQPQHF. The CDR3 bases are TGTGCCAGCAGCTTCCGGAGCAATCAGCCCCAGCATTTT.

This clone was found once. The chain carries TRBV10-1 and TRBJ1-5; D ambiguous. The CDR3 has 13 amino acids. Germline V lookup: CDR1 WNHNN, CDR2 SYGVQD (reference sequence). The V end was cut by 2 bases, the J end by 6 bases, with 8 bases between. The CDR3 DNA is TGCGCCAGCAGTGAGACAGACGGTCAGCCCCAGCATTTT. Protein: CASSETDGQPQHF.

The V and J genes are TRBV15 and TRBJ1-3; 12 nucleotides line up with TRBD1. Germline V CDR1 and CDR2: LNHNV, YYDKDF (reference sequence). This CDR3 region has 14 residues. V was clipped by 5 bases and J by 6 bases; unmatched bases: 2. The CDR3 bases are TGTGCCACCAGCGGGGACAGGGGGCTAAACACCATATATTTT. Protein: CATSGDRGLNTIYF.

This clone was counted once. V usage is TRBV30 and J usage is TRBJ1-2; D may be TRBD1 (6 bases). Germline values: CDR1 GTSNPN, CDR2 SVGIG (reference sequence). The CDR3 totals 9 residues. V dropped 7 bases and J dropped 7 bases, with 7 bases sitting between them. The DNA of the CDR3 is TGTGCCTCAGGGGTTGGCTACACCTTC. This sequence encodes CASGVGYTF.

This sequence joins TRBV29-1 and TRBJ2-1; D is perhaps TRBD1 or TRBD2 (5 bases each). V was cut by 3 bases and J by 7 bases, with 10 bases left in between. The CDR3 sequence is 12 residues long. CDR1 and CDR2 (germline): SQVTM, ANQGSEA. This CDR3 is CSVDRGPNEQFF. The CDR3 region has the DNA TGCAGCGTTGATCGGGGCCCGAATGAGCAGTTCTTC.

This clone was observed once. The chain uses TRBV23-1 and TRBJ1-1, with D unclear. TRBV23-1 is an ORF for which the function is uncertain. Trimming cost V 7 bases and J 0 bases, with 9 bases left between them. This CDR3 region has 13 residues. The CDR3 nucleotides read TGCGCCAGCACCCACGGCATGAACACTGAAGCTTTCTTT. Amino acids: CASTHGMNTEAFF.

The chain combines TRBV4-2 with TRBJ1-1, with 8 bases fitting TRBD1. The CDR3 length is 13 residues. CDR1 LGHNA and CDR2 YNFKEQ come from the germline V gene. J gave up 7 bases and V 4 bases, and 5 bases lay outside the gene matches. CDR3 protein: CASSLWTGFEAFF. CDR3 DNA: TGTGCCAGCAGCCTTTGGACAGGGTTTGAAGCTTTCTTT.

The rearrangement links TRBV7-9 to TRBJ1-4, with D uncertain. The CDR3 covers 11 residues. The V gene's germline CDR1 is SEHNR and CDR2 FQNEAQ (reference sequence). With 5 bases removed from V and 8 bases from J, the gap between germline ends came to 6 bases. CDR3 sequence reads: CASSPREKLFF. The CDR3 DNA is TGTGCCAGCAGCCCAAGGGAAAAACTGTTTTTT. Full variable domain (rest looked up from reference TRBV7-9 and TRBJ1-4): DTGVSQNPRHKITKRGQNVTFRCDPISEHNRLYWYRQTLGQGPEFLTYFQNEAQLEKSRLLSDRFSAERPKGSFSTLEIQRTEQGDSAMYLCASSPREKLFFGSGTQLSVL.

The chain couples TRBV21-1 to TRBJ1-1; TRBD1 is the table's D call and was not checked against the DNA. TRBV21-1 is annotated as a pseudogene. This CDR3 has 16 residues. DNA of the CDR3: TGTGCCAGCAGCAAGTGGGACAGGGGGCCCGTCCCTGAAGCTTTCTTT. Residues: CASSKWDRGPVPEAFF.

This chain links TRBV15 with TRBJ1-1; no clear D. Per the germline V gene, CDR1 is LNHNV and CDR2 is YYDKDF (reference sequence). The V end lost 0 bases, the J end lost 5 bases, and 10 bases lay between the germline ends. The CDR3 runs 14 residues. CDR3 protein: CATSRDTKGTEAFF. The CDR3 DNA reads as TGTGCCACCAGCAGAGACACCAAGGGAACTGAAGCTTTCTTT. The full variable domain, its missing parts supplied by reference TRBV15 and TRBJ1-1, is DAMVIQNPRYQVTQFGKPVTLSCSQTLNHNVMYWYQQKSSQAPKLLFHYYDKDFNNEADTPDNFQSRRPNTSFCFLDIRSPGLGDTAMYLCATSRDTKGTEAFFGQGTRLTVV.

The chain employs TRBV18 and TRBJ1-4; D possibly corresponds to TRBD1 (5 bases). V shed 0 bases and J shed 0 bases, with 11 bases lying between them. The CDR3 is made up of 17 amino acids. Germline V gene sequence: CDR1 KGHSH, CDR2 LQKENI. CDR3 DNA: TGTGCCAGCTCACCACCGGCAGGGAGGGCAACTAATGAAAAACTGTTTTTT. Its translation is CASSPPAGRATNEKLFF.

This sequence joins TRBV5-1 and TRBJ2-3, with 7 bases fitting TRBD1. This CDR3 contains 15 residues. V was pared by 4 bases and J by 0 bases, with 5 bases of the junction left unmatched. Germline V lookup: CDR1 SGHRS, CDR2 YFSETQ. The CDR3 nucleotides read TGCGCCAGCAGCCACGGGACAGCTAGCACAGATACGCAGTATTTT. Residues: CASSHGTASTDTQYF.

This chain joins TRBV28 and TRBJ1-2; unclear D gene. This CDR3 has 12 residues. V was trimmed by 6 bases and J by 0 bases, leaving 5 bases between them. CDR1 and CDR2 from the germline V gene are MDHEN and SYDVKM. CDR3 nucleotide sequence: TGTGCCAGCAGGGATTCTAACTATGGCTACACCTTC. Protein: CASRDSNYGYTF.

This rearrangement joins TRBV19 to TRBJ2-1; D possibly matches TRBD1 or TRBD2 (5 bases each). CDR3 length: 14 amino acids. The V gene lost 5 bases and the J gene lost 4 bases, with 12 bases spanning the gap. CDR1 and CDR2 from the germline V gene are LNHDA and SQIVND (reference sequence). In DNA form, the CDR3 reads TGTGCCAGTAGTTTGACGGGACCATACAATGAGCAGTTCTTC. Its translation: CASSLTGPYNEQFF.

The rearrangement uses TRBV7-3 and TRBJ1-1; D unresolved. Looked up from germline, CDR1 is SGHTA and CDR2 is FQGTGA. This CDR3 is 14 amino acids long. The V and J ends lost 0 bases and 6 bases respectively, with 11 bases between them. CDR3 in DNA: TGTGCCAGCAGCTTAACGTGGCAGTCTTCTGAAGCTTTCTTT. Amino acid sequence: CASSLTWQSSEAFF. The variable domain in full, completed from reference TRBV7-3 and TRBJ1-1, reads GAGVSQTPSNKVTEKGKYVELRCDPISGHTALYWYRQSLGQGPEFLIYFQGTGAADDSGLPNDRFFAVRPEGSVSTLKIQRTERGDSAVYLCASSLTWQSSEAFFGQGTRLTVV.

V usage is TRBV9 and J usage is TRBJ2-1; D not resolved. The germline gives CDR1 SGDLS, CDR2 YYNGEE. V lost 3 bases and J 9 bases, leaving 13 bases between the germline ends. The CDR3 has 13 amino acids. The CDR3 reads CASSALTGGEQFF. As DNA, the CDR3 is TGTGCCAGCAGCGCACTTACCGGTGGTGAGCAGTTCTTC. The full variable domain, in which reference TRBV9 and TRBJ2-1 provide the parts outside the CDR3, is DSGVTQTPKHLITATGQRVTLRCSPRSGDLSVYWYQQSLDQGLQFLIQYYNGEERAKGNILERFSAQQFPDLHSELNLSSLELGDSALYFCASSALTGGEQFFGPGTRLTVL.